A selection of T cell receptor beta chains follows, all from one sample in a study of OX40 agonist ivuxolimab in advanced cancers. Data came from immunoSEQ multiplex PCR; TCRdb stores just in-frame clones and leaves some out. The table shows under 80,000 clones, with 75% to 90% occurring only once. Sample: CD4+ or CD8+ T cells sorted from blood, taken in a trial of the OX40 agonist ivuxolimab. The receptors were sampled from an adult with an advanced solid tumor such as melanoma, head and neck, liver or kidney cancer. CDR3s include the opening cysteine and the closing phenylalanine or tryptophan. The D gene is left open where the match is weak. Where a row states a size, it is once, few, many or the class of an expanded clone; other rows omit it.

>TRBJ2-7|once|TRBV10-1|NA
TGCGCCAGCAGTGAGTCTTTGTTGCTCAGGAACCCCTACGAGCAGTACTTC
CASSESLLLRNPYEQYF
>TRBJ1-4|NA|TRBV28|NA
TGTGCCAGCAGTCCAAGTTCTAAGGGGAACGAAAAACTGTTTTTT
CASSPSSKGNEKLFF
>TRBJ1-4|NA|TRBV6-6|TRBD1
TGTGCCAGCAGTAGACTGGGGACAGGGAAGGAAAAACTGTTTTTT
CASSRLGTGKEKLFF
>TRBJ2-7|NA|TRBV6-4|NA
TGTGCCAGCAGTGACTCCGGCCTTCAGTACTTC
CASSDSGLQYF
>TRBJ1-4|once|TRBV29-1|NA
TGCAGCGCGGGCGGGGGGAACGAAAAACTGTTTTTT
CSAGGGNEKLFF
>TRBJ1-1|NA|TRBV4-3|NA
TGCGCCAGCAGCCGCAGAACAGGGCTCACTGAAGCTTTCTTT
CASSRRTGLTEAFF
>TRBJ1-5|few|TRBV15|TRBD1
TGTGCCACCAGCAGAGATACAGGGGTAAATCAGCCCCAGCATTTT
CATSRDTGVNQPQHF
>TRBJ1-1|many|TRBV5-4|NA
TGTGCCAGCAGCTTGGTCCCCCGGGGTGGGACTGAAGCTTTCTTT
CASSLVPRGGTEAFF
>TRBJ1-1|NA|TRBV9|NA
TGTGCCAGCAGCGTAGCCCCGTCCCGGGGCACTGAAGCTTTCTTT
CASSVAPSRGTEAFF
>TRBJ1-6|NA|TRBV2|TRBD1
TGTGCCAGAGGGGGACAGGGCAATTCACCCCTCCACTTT
CARGGQGNSPLHF
>TRBJ2-7|once|TRBV5-1|NA
TGCGCCAGCAGTCATCAACCCTTTCCCGGGGCCTACGAGCAGTACTTC
CASSHQPFPGAYEQYF
>TRBJ1-1|NA|TRBV6-5|NA
TGTGCCAGCAGTCCGAGGTTGAACACTGAAGCTTTCTTT
CASSPRLNTEAFF
>TRBJ2-7|NA|TRBV2|NA
TGTGCCAGCAGTGGCGAGGTGACTGGCAAGCAGTACTTC
CASSGEVTGKQYF
>TRBJ2-2|NA|TRBV19|NA
TGTGCCACTAAGACGTTGGCCGGGGAGCTGTTTTTT
CATKTLAGELFF
>TRBJ2-1|NA|TRBV19|TRBD2
TGTGCCAGTAGTATAGATTTACGACTAGCAAATGAGCAGTTCTTC
CASSIDLRLANEQFF
>TRBJ2-7|once|TRBV6-5|TRBD1
TGTGCCAGCAGTGACAGGGGCTACGAGCAGTACTTC
CASSDRGYEQYF
>TRBJ2-3|NA|TRBV9|NA
TGTGCCAGCAGCGTAGTAGGGGCAACAGATACGCAGTATTTT
CASSVVGATDTQYF
>TRBJ2-3|medium-sized|TRBV7-2|NA
TGTGCCAGCAGCCCCGGCACAGATACGCAGTATTTT
CASSPGTDTQYF
>TRBJ2-1|once|TRBV28|TRBD1
TGTGCCAGCGCGACCCAATACCGGGACAGGCAGTTCTTC
CASATQYRDRQFF
>TRBJ2-3|once|TRBV7-3|NA
TGTGCCAGCTCCCCGACGGTGGACACAGATACGCAGTATTTT
CASSPTVDTDTQYF
>TRBJ2-5|NA|TRBV5-4|NA
TGTGCCAGCAGCTTACAGGCCCGTGGGGCCAGAGAGACCCAGTACTTC
CASSLQARGARETQYF
>TRBJ2-7|NA|TRBV7-2|NA
TGTGCCAGCAGCACCTTTTCTCTTTCCTCCTACGAGCAGTACTTC
CASSTFSLSSYEQYF
>TRBJ2-2|NA|TRBV11-3|NA
TGTGCCAGCAGCTTAGGCCGACACCACACCGGGGAGCTGTTTTTT
CASSLGRHHTGELFF
>TRBJ2-7|NA|TRBV28|TRBD1
TGTGCCAGCATATCCCAGGGGGCCTACGAGCAGTACTTC
CASISQGAYEQYF
>TRBJ2-2|NA|TRBV5-1|NA
TGCGCCAGCAGCCTGGGGTGGAACACCGGGGAGCTGTTTTTT
CASSLGWNTGELFF
>TRBJ2-5|NA|TRBV4-2|TRBD2
TGTGCCAGCAGCCGGGGACTACCCCGTGAAGAGACCCAGTACTTC
CASSRGLPREETQYF
>TRBJ1-2|NA|TRBV5-6|NA
TGTGCCAGCAGCTTGCTACTCAGTGATTATGGCTACACCTTC
CASSLLLSDYGYTF
>TRBJ1-2|NA|TRBV7-8|NA
TGTGCCAGCAGCTTAGCAGGGAAGGGGTATGGCTACACCTTC
CASSLAGKGYGYTF
>TRBJ2-5|NA|TRBV15|NA
TGTGCCACCAGCAGAGGAACAGAGGCCCAAGAGACCCAGTACTTC
CATSRGTEAQETQYF
>TRBJ2-2|few|TRBV4-1|TRBD2
TGCGCCAGCAGCCAGAGGGGACTAGAGGGCACCGGGGAGCTGTTTTTT
CASSQRGLEGTGELFF
>TRBJ2-7|NA|TRBV11-3|NA
TGTGCCAGCAGCTTAGGGGCAGGCACCTACGAGCAGTACTTC
CASSLGAGTYEQYF
>TRBJ1-1|NA|TRBV19|NA
TGTGCCAGTAGTCCTAGGGAACCCACTGAAGCTTTCTTT
CASSPREPTEAFF
>TRBJ2-3|NA|TRBV5-1|TRBD1
TGCGCCAGCAGCTTTTGGGGACAGAACACAGATACGCAGTATTTT
CASSFWGQNTDTQYF
>TRBJ1-4|NA|TRBV2|TRBD1
TGTGCCAGCACCGCAGGGGGGCGGGAAAAACTGTTTTTT
CASTAGGREKLFF
>TRBJ2-7|NA|TRBV11-3|NA
TGTGCCAGCAGCCCGAGGGGGACCCACTACGAGCAGTACTTC
CASSPRGTHYEQYF
>TRBJ2-3|NA|TRBV5-4|TRBD2
TGTGCCAGCAGCCCGGGGGGGGCGACAGATACGCAGTATTTT
CASSPGGATDTQYF
>TRBJ1-2|few|TRBV9|TRBD1
TGTGCCAGCAGCGTGGGGCAGGGGGGTAACTATGGCTACACCTTC
CASSVGQGGNYGYTF
>TRBJ2-3|NA|TRBV5-1|NA
TGCGCCAGCAGCGCACGAGGGGGGAAAACTAGCACAGATACGCAGTATTTT
CASSARGGKTSTDTQYF
>TRBJ1-5|NA|TRBV19|NA
TGTGCCAGTAGCCCGGGACGGCACAATCAGCCCCAGCATTTT
CASSPGRHNQPQHF
>TRBJ1-1|once|TRBV18|NA
TGTGCCAGCTCACCTACACAGGGCGCTGAAGCTTTCTTT
CASSPTQGAEAFF
>TRBJ2-7|NA|TRBV28|NA
TGTGCCAGCAGTTTATTGGTCGGTGCCTACGAGCAGTACTTC
CASSLLVGAYEQYF
>TRBJ1-2|NA|TRBV13|TRBD1
TGTGCCAGCAGCCTCCGACCGGGACAGGGTTATAGCTATGGCTACACCTTC
CASSLRPGQGYSYGYTF
>TRBJ1-2|NA|TRBV6-6|NA
TGTGCCAGCAGACGTCAGGGGAGGCACGGCTACACCTTC
CASRRQGRHGYTF
>TRBJ1-1|NA|TRBV6-5|NA
TGTGCCAGCAGTTACGCCATCCAGGGGTCCACTGAAGCTTTCTTT
CASSYAIQGSTEAFF
>TRBJ2-5|NA|TRBV5-1|TRBD2
TGCGCCAGCAGCTTGGCTAGCGGGAGTTTTAGCGGAGAGACCCAGTACTTC
CASSLASGSFSGETQYF
>TRBJ2-1|NA|TRBV7-5|NA
TGTGTCAGAACTACAGGGGGCCAGTTTCTCTACAATGAGCAGTTCTTC
CVRTTGGQFLYNEQFF
>TRBJ2-3|NA|TRBV7-9|TRBD1
TGTGCCAGCAGCCCGGGACAGGGGGTGAGGACAGATACGCAGTATTTT
CASSPGQGVRTDTQYF
>TRBJ1-6|once|TRBV7-9|TRBD1
TGTGCCAGCAGCTTAGGTGCGACAGGGAGTAATTCACCCCTCCACTTT
CASSLGATGSNSPLHF
>TRBJ1-5|NA|TRBV29-1|NA
TGCAGCGTTGCCGGAAGCAATCAGCCCCAGCATTTT
CSVAGSNQPQHF
>TRBJ1-4|NA|TRBV18|TRBD1
TGTGCCAGCTCGCGGACAGGGGCAACTCTAGAAAAACTGTTTTTT
CASSRTGATLEKLFF